Below are 27 T cell receptor beta chains sequenced from a single sample in a study of shared clonotypes between healthy human individuals. Using immunoSEQ multiplex PCR, the repertoire was profiled, and TCRdb retains in-frame clones only, with some absent. The sample shows roughly 490,000 clones, 70% to 80% of them seen only once. Sequencing was performed on PBMCs. Receptors were obtained from a woman aged 40 to 50 in good health. Some clones in this sample may be carry-over from other donors' samples.

With regard to this clone: As the CDR3 is not closed by the conserved phenylalanine or tryptophan, this likely results from a read error. The limits of the CDR3 on the DNA are not certain, so only TCRdb's listed CDR3 is given. The V and J genes are TRBV7-2 and TRBJ2-7; the table assigns TRBD1, which was not confirmed against the DNA. Per the germline V gene, CDR1 is SGHTA and CDR2 is FQGNSA. Ends included, the CDR3 has 15 residues. The CDR3: CASSRTNPGQGFPHL.

V is TRBV6-5 and J is TRBJ2-7; D unresolved. Germline V gene sequence: CDR1 MNHEY, CDR2 SVGAGI. The length of the CDR3 is 13 residues. The V and J ends lost 2 bases and 3 bases respectively, with 8 bases between them. This CDR3 is CASSYSPFYEQYF. The CDR3 nucleotides read TGTGCCAGCAGTTACAGCCCCTTCTACGAGCAGTACTTC.

This rearrangement joins TRBV19 to TRBJ2-7; tentatively, D is TRBD1 (6 bases). Trimming stripped 5 bases from V and 3 bases from J, with 14 bases between. The CDR3 length is 14 residues. Germline loops: CDR1 LNHDA, CDR2 SQIVND (reference sequence). The DNA of the CDR3 is TGTGCCAGTAGTGACGGGACACCTGTCTACGAGCAGTACTTC. Translated: CASSDGTPVYEQYF.

The rearrangement links TRBV7-9 to TRBJ1-2; D remains unclear. Trimming took 4 bases from V and 4 from J, leaving 7 bases between them. The length of the CDR3 is 12 residues. Germline V CDR1 and CDR2: SEHNR, FQNEAQ (reference sequence). The CDR3 DNA is TGTGCCAGCAGCTCGCCAGGCTATGGCTACACCTTC. Protein: CASSSPGYGYTF.

This chain connects TRBV5-4 to TRBJ1-2; weak D call: TRBD1 (5 bases). Per the germline V gene, CDR1 is SGHNT and CDR2 is YYREEE (reference sequence). V was cut by 2 bases and J by 0 bases, with 8 bases left in between. The CDR3 spans 14 residues. CDR3 protein: CASSFQGSNYGYTF. Here the CDR3 DNA reads TGTGCCAGCAGCTTCCAGGGCTCTAACTATGGCTACACCTTC.

This chain links TRBV7-9 with TRBJ2-5, with TRBD1 identical over 7 bases. The CDR3 runs 13 residues. Trimming removed 5 bases from V and 9 bases from J; junction bases left unmatched: 9. Germline loops: CDR1 SEHNR, CDR2 FQNEAQ (reference sequence). The chain's CDR3 is CASSVKQGWAQYF. Written as DNA, the CDR3 is TGTGCCAGCAGCGTCAAACAGGGGTGGGCCCAGTACTTC.

V is TRBV28 and J is TRBJ1-5; tentative D call: TRBD1 (5 bases). V lost 6 bases and J lost 6, with 15 bases in between. The CDR3 covers 14 residues. From germline, CDR1 is MDHEN and CDR2 SYDVKM. The CDR3 here is CASRASVGGQPQHF. Here the CDR3 DNA reads TGTGCCAGCAGAGCTTCCGTGGGGGGTCAGCCCCAGCATTTT. Full variable domain (rest looked up from reference TRBV28 and TRBJ1-5): DVKVTQSSRYLVKRTGEKVFLECVQDMDHENMFWYRQDPGLGLRLIYFSYDVKMKEKGDIPEGYSVSREKKERFSLILESASTNQTSMYLCASRASVGGQPQHFGDGTRLSIL.

This rearrangement joins TRBV7-7 to TRBJ2-5; the match to TRBD2 covers 9 bases. This CDR3 has 14 amino acids. Germline V CDR1 and CDR2: SSHAT, FNYEAQ (reference sequence). J gave up 5 bases and V 5 bases, and 6 bases lay outside the gene matches. CDR3 residues: CASSKGREGETQYF. The DNA of the CDR3 is TGTGCCAGCAGCAAAGGGCGGGAGGGGGAGACCCAGTACTTC.

This clone has a handful of counts. This rearrangement joins TRBV29-1 to TRBJ2-7, with 8 bases that match TRBD2. J was trimmed by 5 bases and V by 6 bases; bases with no gene match: 6. The length of the CDR3 is 12 residues. Germline CDR1 SQVTM, CDR2 ANQGSEA. The CDR3: CSVLAAGHEQYF. CDR3 DNA: TGCAGCGTACTAGCGGCAGGCCACGAGCAGTACTTC.

V gene TRBV18 combines with J gene TRBJ2-7; D ambiguous. Trimming stripped 5 bases from V and 1 base from J, with 3 bases between. The CDR3 length is 11 residues. Germline V gene sequence: CDR1 KGHSH, CDR2 LQKENI. The CDR3 sequence: CASSISYEQYF. CDR3 DNA: TGTGCCAGCTCAATTTCCTACGAGCAGTACTTC.

The V call is TRBV9, the J call TRBJ2-7; 9 nucleotides align to TRBD2. The CDR3 runs to 13 residues. The V segment lost 3 bases and the J segment 7 bases; nucleotides outside the gene matches: 5. CDR1 and CDR2 from the germline V gene are SGDLS and YYNGEE. CDR3 bases: TGTGCCAGCAGCGCCAACCTAGCGGGAGAGCAGTACTTC. It yields the protein CASSANLAGEQYF.

The chain joins TRBV10-2 to TRBJ2-3; D is ambiguous. The CDR3 loop spans 13 amino acids. Trimming shortened V by 0 bases and J by 7 bases, and 8 bases separated the two germline ends. In germline, CDR1 is WSHSY, CDR2 SAAADI. The CDR3 region has the DNA TGCGCCAGCAGTGAGTCTATCGTGAATACGCAGTATTTT. It encodes CASSESIVNTQYF.

The chain recombines TRBV10-2 with TRBJ2-7; 8 nucleotides match TRBD1. With 7 bases clipped from V and 0 bases from J, the junction kept 2 bases outside the gene matches. The CDR3 totals 13 residues. Germline V gene lookup returns CDR1 WSHSY and CDR2 SAAADI. CDR3 loop: CASNTGGSYEQYF. The DNA of the CDR3 is TGCGCCAGCAATACAGGGGGCTCCTACGAGCAGTACTTC.

As to this clone: The sample holds other DNA sequences that translate to the same CDR3. V and J are TRBV18 and TRBJ1-5; D gene ambiguous. V gave up 2 bases and J gave up 4 bases, with 9 bases separating them. The CDR3 extends over 14 amino acids. The germline CDR1 and CDR2 sequences are KGHSH and LQKENI. CDR3: CASSPTGGNQPQHF. The CDR3 DNA follows: TGTGCCAGCTCACCAACCGGAGGGAATCAGCCCCAGCATTTT. The full variable domain, its missing parts supplied by reference TRBV18 and TRBJ1-5, is NAGVMQNPRHLVRRRGQEARLRCSPMKGHSHVYWYRQLPEEGLKFMVYLQKENIIDESGMPKERFSAEFPKEGPSILRIQQVVRGDSAAYFCASSPTGGNQPQHFGDGTRLSIL.

The chain uses TRBV28 and TRBJ2-7, with D unclear. The CDR3 consists of 14 residues. The germline gives CDR1 MDHEN, CDR2 SYDVKM. Trimming took 3 bases from V and 3 from J, leaving 12 bases between them. The CDR3 region is CASSLPRRDYEQYF. In nucleotides, the CDR3 is TGTGCCAGCAGTTTGCCCCGGAGAGACTACGAGCAGTACTTC.

In DNA form, the CDR3 reads TGTGCCAGCTCACCGACAACAGGGTCTGGAAACACCATATATTTT. Translation gives CASSPTTGSGNTIYF. The chain combines TRBV18 with TRBJ1-3; D may be TRBD1 (6 bases). CDR1 is KGHSH, CDR2 LQKENI, per germline. Trimming pared 3 bases from V and 1 base from J, leaving 10 bases between. This CDR3 spans 15 amino acids.

The chain joins TRBV11-2 to TRBJ1-3, with a tentative D call TRBD1 (5 bases). Per germline, CDR1 SGHAT and CDR2 FQNNGV. With 4 bases removed from V and 1 base from J, the gap between germline ends came to 11 bases. The CDR3 has 15 amino acids. The CDR3 here is CASSYQTVSGNTIYF. The CDR3 coding sequence is TGTGCCAGCAGCTACCAGACAGTTTCTGGAAACACCATATATTTT.

The V gene is TRBV15, the J gene TRBJ2-7, with D possibly matching TRBD1 (6 bases). The CDR3 extends over 14 amino acids. Germline V gene sequence: CDR1 LNHNV, CDR2 YYDKDF (reference sequence). With 6 bases removed from V and 3 bases from J, the gap between germline ends came to 15 bases. DNA of the CDR3: TGTGCCACCAGTCCCCAGGGGTCCCACTACGAGCAGTACTTC. Translating it yields CATSPQGSHYEQYF.

This chain uses TRBV9 with TRBJ2-3; 10 positions match TRBD2. The V gene end was trimmed by 0 bases and the J gene end by 0 bases; junction bases not matched to a gene: 7. CDR1 is SGDLS and CDR2 is YYNGEE in the germline V gene. The CDR3 has 18 residues. CDR3 in amino acids: CASSVGTSGFPSTDTQYF. In DNA form, the CDR3 reads TGTGCCAGCAGCGTAGGGACTAGCGGTTTTCCTAGCACAGATACGCAGTATTTT.

This rearrangement joins TRBV19 to TRBJ2-2; perhaps TRBD2 as D (5 bases). Germline lookup yields CDR1 LNHDA and CDR2 SQIVND (reference sequence). The CDR3 is 14 residues long. The ends were cut back, 9 bases at V and 6 bases at J, with 17 bases in the middle. CDR3 nucleotides: TGTGCCAGCAGCCGCCTACTAGTTTCCGGGGAGCTGTTTTTT. The encoded protein is CASSRLLVSGELFF.

This chain connects TRBV28 to TRBJ1-4; possibly TRBD1 for D (6 bases). V gave up 2 bases and J gave up 2 bases, with 12 bases separating them. The germline gives CDR1 MDHEN, CDR2 SYDVKM. The CDR3 sequence is 16 residues long. In nucleotides, the CDR3 is TGTGCCAGCAGTTTAAACAGGGCCGTCACTAATGAAAAACTGTTTTTT. Encoded protein: CASSLNRAVTNEKLFF.

The rearrangement joins TRBV5-6 to TRBJ2-5; no clear D. CDR1 and CDR2 from the germline V gene are SGHDT and YYEEEE. CDR3 length: 14 residues. V lost 7 bases and J lost 3, with 16 bases in between. CDR3 nucleotides: TGTGCCAGCTGTTCGGTGTCAGCTAAAGAGACCCAGTACTTC. It encodes CASCSVSAKETQYF.

This chain uses TRBV2 with TRBJ2-5, with TRBD2 matching over 7 bases. The V segment lost 11 bases and the J segment 5 bases; nucleotides outside the gene matches: 11. The CDR3 contains 13 residues. Germline CDR1 is SNHLY and CDR2 is FYNNEI. The DNA of the CDR3 is TGTGCCGGTACCTCGGGGCGGGGGGAGACCCAGTACTTC. It specifies CAGTSGRGETQYF.

As DNA, the CDR3 is TGTGCCAGCAGTGGAGGGACATCGTACGAGCAGTACTTC. As protein: CASSGGTSYEQYF. The J gene is TRBJ2-7, the V gene TRBV6-1, with D perhaps matching TRBD1 (6 bases). CDR1 is MNHNS, CDR2 SASEGT, per germline. There are 13 residues in the CDR3. V was shortened by 4 bases and J by 4 bases, with 11 bases between the two germline ends.

The J gene is TRBJ2-2, the V gene TRBV5-6, with D tentatively TRBD1 (6 bases). Germline V gives CDR1 SGHDT, CDR2 YYEEEE. There are 15 residues in the CDR3. The V end was cut by 1 base, the J end by 3 bases, with 10 bases between. CDR3 sequence (DNA): TGTGCCAGCAGCTTGACAGGGCAGCACACCGGGGAGCTGTTTTTT. Translating gives CASSLTGQHTGELFF. Using reference TRBV5-6 and TRBJ2-2 for the parts outside the CDR3, the full variable domain is DAGVTQSPTHLIKTRGQQVTLRCSPKSGHDTVSWYQQALGQGPQFIFQYYEEEERQRGNFPDRFSGHQFPNYSSELNVNALLLGDSALYLCASSLTGQHTGELFFGEGSRLTVL.

The chain links TRBV29-1 to TRBJ1-1, with D tentatively TRBD1 (5 bases). This CDR3 region has 14 residues. Trimming stripped 6 bases from V and 3 bases from J, with 17 bases between. Germline V gene data show CDR1 as SQVTM and CDR2 as ANQGSEA. In DNA, the CDR3 is TGCAGCGTCGACGTTTCGGGGCTGGACACTGAAGCTTTCTTT. It specifies CSVDVSGLDTEAFF.

The chain couples TRBV4-3 to TRBJ2-5, with D possibly TRBD2 on 6 matching bases. The V end was cut by 3 bases, the J end by 3 bases, with 14 bases between. The CDR3 is 15 residues long. Germline V lookup: CDR1 LGHNA, CDR2 YSLEER. In nucleotides, the CDR3 is TGCGCCAGCAGCCAGGGGGTGGGGGAGGAAGAGACCCAGTACTTC. It yields the protein CASSQGVGEEETQYF.